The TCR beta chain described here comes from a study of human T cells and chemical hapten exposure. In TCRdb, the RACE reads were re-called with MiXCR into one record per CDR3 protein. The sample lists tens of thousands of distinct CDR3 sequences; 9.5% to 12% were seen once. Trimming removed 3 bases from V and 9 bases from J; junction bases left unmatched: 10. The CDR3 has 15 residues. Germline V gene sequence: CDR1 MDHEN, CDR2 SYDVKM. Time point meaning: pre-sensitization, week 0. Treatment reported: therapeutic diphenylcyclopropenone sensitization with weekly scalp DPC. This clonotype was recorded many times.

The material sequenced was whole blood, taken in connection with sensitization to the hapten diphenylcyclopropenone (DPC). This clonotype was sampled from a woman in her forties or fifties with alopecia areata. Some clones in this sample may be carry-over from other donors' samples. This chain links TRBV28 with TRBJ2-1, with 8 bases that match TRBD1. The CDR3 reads CASSFGQGGILEQFF. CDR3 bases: TGTGCCAGCAGTTTCGGACAGGGTGGAATCCTTGAGCAGTTCTTC.